This is a list of T cell receptor beta chains from one sample in a study of Ad26.COV2.S vaccination and SARS-CoV-2 variants. Sequencing was performed with immunoSEQ multiplex PCR; in TCRdb, only in-frame clones are kept and a portion is missing. This repertoire shows about 460,000 clones, 70% to 90% found once; its top ten account for roughly 1.7%. Sequenced here: peripheral blood, sampled in a trial of Ad26.COV2.S vaccine versus placebo. All receptors derive from a person between 18 and 65 years old who received the Ad26.COV2.S COVID-19 vaccine or a placebo. Both conserved end residues are part of each CDR3. Each record gives: V gene, J gene, CDR3 protein.

v_call: TRBV4-3
j_call: TRBJ1-2
cdr3_aa: CASSQAPTGGGRGYTF

v_call: TRBV10-1
j_call: TRBJ1-2
cdr3_aa: CASRATGLLEGYTF

v_call: TRBV5-1
j_call: TRBJ2-7
cdr3_aa: CASSLGLGRGSHEQYF

v_call: TRBV4-1
j_call: TRBJ2-1
cdr3_aa: CASSLQVTVGRNEQFF

v_call: TRBV7-2
j_call: TRBJ1-4
cdr3_aa: CASSFKLWEKLFF

v_call: TRBV30
j_call: TRBJ2-3
cdr3_aa: CAWTGLAGSSTDTQYF

v_call: TRBV6-5
j_call: TRBJ1-1
cdr3_aa: CASSTGQGYTEAFF

v_call: TRBV18
j_call: TRBJ2-6
cdr3_aa: CASSHASGTGLSGANVLTF

v_call: TRBV28
j_call: TRBJ2-1
cdr3_aa: CASSLAGGGYNEQFF

v_call: TRBV5-8
j_call: TRBJ1-1
cdr3_aa: CASSPPDTEAFF

v_call: TRBV6-5
j_call: TRBJ2-5
cdr3_aa: CASSTRRRETQYF

v_call: TRBV11-3
j_call: TRBJ2-2
cdr3_aa: CASSFSPRENGGELFF

v_call: TRBV30
j_call: TRBJ1-2
cdr3_aa: CACAGYGYTF

v_call: TRBV5-6
j_call: TRBJ2-7
cdr3_aa: CASSLFPTEIYEQYF

v_call: TRBV6-6
j_call: TRBJ2-5
cdr3_aa: CASSYPTGGQGKTQYF

v_call: TRBV5-1
j_call: TRBJ2-5
cdr3_aa: CASSEGTGGQETQYF

v_call: TRBV30
j_call: TRBJ1-2
cdr3_aa: CAWGTGWSGYTF

v_call: TRBV19
j_call: TRBJ2-7
cdr3_aa: CASSISGNGPYEQYF

v_call: TRBV7-6
j_call: TRBJ2-2
cdr3_aa: CASSLEGQGEAGELFF

v_call: TRBV9
j_call: TRBJ2-7
cdr3_aa: CASSVASGISYEQYF

v_call: TRBV24-1
j_call: TRBJ2-1
cdr3_aa: CATSGGLSGSFYEQFF

v_call: TRBV11-2
j_call: TRBJ2-7
cdr3_aa: CASSLDGPTRAFYEQYF

v_call: TRBV7-9
j_call: TRBJ2-7
cdr3_aa: CASSFSYEQYF

v_call: TRBV2
j_call: TRBJ2-2
cdr3_aa: CASSEALWQGPFANTGELFF

v_call: TRBV18
j_call: TRBJ2-3
cdr3_aa: CASSPTVVVTDTQYF

v_call: TRBV7-9
j_call: TRBJ1-1
cdr3_aa: CASWAGREGLNTEAFF

v_call: TRBV5-4
j_call: TRBJ1-6
cdr3_aa: CASSSRQGLGSPLHF